These 13 T cell receptor beta chains share one sample of origin, sequenced in a study of blood T cell repertoires in COVID-19. Some clones are missing from TCRdb's copy, which holds only in-frame ones; the method was immunoSEQ multiplex PCR. This table holds some 190,000 clones, approximately 85% found once. The sequencing input was peripheral blood. These receptors all come from an older woman with acute or convalescent COVID-19.

The rearrangement uses TRBV6-5 and TRBJ2-2, with 10 nucleotides matching TRBD1. Losses at the gene ends were 6 bases for V and 5 bases for J; bases not matched to a gene: 3. The germline V gene has CDR1 MNHEY and CDR2 SVGAGI. The CDR3 loop spans 14 amino acids. The CDR3 DNA sequence: TGTGCCAGCAGCCAGGACAGGGGGACCGGGGAGCTGTTTTTT. It yields the protein CASSQDRGTGELFF.

The genes are TRBV6-1 and TRBJ2-3; a possible D gene is TRBD1 (6 bases). Germline CDR1 MNHNS, CDR2 SASEGT. The V end lost 0 bases, the J end lost 2 bases, and 15 bases lay between the germline ends. The CDR3 has 17 amino acids. In DNA, the CDR3 is TGTGCCAGCAGTGAAGCGCCAGGGGCAAGGCCCACAGATACGCAGTATTTT. Protein sequence: CASSEAPGARPTDTQYF.

This clone was picked up a small number of times. The V call is TRBV5-8, the J call TRBJ1-4; D call uncertain. Trimming pared 4 bases from V and 4 bases from J, leaving 14 bases between. CDR3 length: 15 residues. In germline, CDR1 is SGHTS, CDR2 YDEGEE. The CDR3 DNA is TGTGCCAGCAGCCCCGGGAACACTGATAATGAAAAACTGTTTTTT. Translating it yields CASSPGNTDNEKLFF.

The genes are TRBV7-3 and TRBJ2-1; 13 bases are a match to TRBD2. The CDR3 is 16 residues long. Germline CDR1 SGHTA, CDR2 FQGTGA. The ends lost 5 bases at V and 3 bases at J; junction bases unmatched: 4. CDR3: CASSIGLAGVYNEQFF. The CDR3 nucleotides are TGTGCCAGCAGCATCGGACTAGCGGGAGTCTACAATGAGCAGTTCTTC.

The chain uses TRBV6-5 and TRBJ1-1; 7 bases agree with TRBD1. The CDR3 contains 15 residues. With 6 bases clipped from V and 1 base from J, the junction kept 8 bases outside the gene matches. Per germline, CDR1 MNHEY and CDR2 SVGAGI. CDR3 nucleotide sequence: TGTGCCAGCAGATCTACAGGGGTAGGGAACACTGAAGCTTTCTTT. Its protein product is CASRSTGVGNTEAFF.

This rearrangement joins TRBV19 to TRBJ1-6; D is uncertain. The germline V and J ends were trimmed by 7 bases and 10 bases, with 14 bases remaining between them. This CDR3 contains 13 residues. CDR1 is LNHDA, CDR2 SQIVND, per germline (reference sequence). DNA of the CDR3: TGTGCCAGTACAGATCTGAGCGGCTCACCCCTCCACTTT. Translated: CASTDLSGSPLHF.

With regard to this clone: The sample contains more than one DNA sequence encoding this CDR3. The V gene is TRBV5-1, the J gene TRBJ2-1; D gene ambiguous. CDR3 length: 13 residues. Germline V CDR1 and CDR2: SGHRS, YFSETQ. V was clipped by 0 bases and J by 5 bases, with 6 bases between them. This CDR3 is CASSLGPNNEQFF. The CDR3 DNA sequence: TGCGCCAGCAGCTTGGGTCCAAACAATGAGCAGTTCTTC.

This clone was seen more than once but under ten times. This chain connects TRBV11-2 to TRBJ1-2; TRBD1 is a possible D gene (5 bases). This CDR3 has 15 amino acids. V lost 1 base, J lost 2 bases, and 11 bases lay in between. From germline, CDR1 is SGHAT and CDR2 FQNNGV. The CDR3 region has the DNA TGTGCCAGCAGCTTAGTTTCAGGGTGGAACTATGGCTACACCTTC. Its translation is CASSLVSGWNYGYTF.

This sequence joins TRBV5-6 and TRBJ2-1, with 14 bases identical to TRBD2. J gave up 6 bases and V 0 bases, and 5 bases lay outside the gene matches. The CDR3 runs 17 residues. Germline V gives CDR1 SGHDT, CDR2 YYEEEE. CDR3 region: CASSLVSGTSGSNEQFF. DNA of the CDR3: TGTGCCAGCAGCTTGGTATCCGGGACTAGCGGGAGCAATGAGCAGTTCTTC.

This clone showed up just once. The chain combines TRBV4-1 with TRBJ1-3; D ambiguous. The V end was cut by 1 base, the J end by 5 bases, with 15 bases between. The CDR3 is 16 amino acids. Germline V gene sequence: CDR1 MGHRA, CDR2 YSYEKL. CDR3 in DNA: TGCGCCAGCAGCCAAGTCGGACTGGCGGGGAGAAACACCATATATTTT. Its translation is CASSQVGLAGRNTIYF.

The chain joins TRBV7-6 to TRBJ2-3; 10 bases agree with TRBD2. Trimming at V came to 1 base and at J to 4 bases, leaving 5 bases not matched to a gene. The CDR3 consists of 16 residues. Germline-derived CDR1 and CDR2 are SGHVS and FNYEAQ. The CDR3 here is CASSLGASGSADTQYF. The CDR3 DNA follows: TGTGCCAGCAGCTTAGGGGCTAGCGGGAGTGCAGATACGCAGTATTTT.

The CDR3 is CASSYRATSGNTIYF. The CDR3 region has the DNA TGTGCCAGCAGTTACAGGGCCACCTCTGGAAACACCATATATTTT. This chain connects TRBV2 to TRBJ1-3, with a weak D call TRBD1 (6 bases). Germline V lookup: CDR1 SNHLY, CDR2 FYNNEI. The V end lost 5 bases, the J end lost 0 bases, and 11 bases lay between the germline ends. The CDR3 has 15 amino acids.

DNA of the CDR3: TGTGCCAGCAGTGGGGAGGGTGCTTTCTTT. This encodes CASSGEGAFF. The chain recombines TRBV28 with TRBJ1-1; D remains unclear. Looked up from germline, CDR1 is MDHEN and CDR2 is SYDVKM. CDR3 length: 10 amino acids. The ends were cut back, 5 bases at V and 11 bases at J, with 9 bases in the middle.